Below, one TCR beta chain is given with its context. These data come from a study of blood T cell repertoires in COVID-19. Overall study context: Researchers got acute and convalescent COVID-19 samples from the United States, Italy and Spain.

Authors' data handling: Amplification with reference gene primers provided the estimates of nucleated cell counts. Measured with immunoSEQ multiplex PCR; TCRdb has only the in-frame clones, and not every one. That table furnishes V, J and clone size, whereas the DNA furnished D and trimming. The sample carries approximately 210,000 clones, around 88% recorded once. This CDR3 has 13 amino acids. After removal of 6 bases from V and 3 bases from J, the junction contained 3 bases not matched to a gene. Material: PBMCs or T cells enriched from blood (not recorded which). The chain employs TRBV12-3 or TRBV12-4 and TRBJ2-3; 7 bases match TRBD2. The TCR originated in a woman aged 50 to 60 with acute COVID-19. The CDR3 region is CASRRGLTDTQYF. The CDR3 DNA is TGTGCCAGCAGGCGGGGGTTGACAGATACGCAGTATTTT.